The entry below gives a single T cell receptor beta chain sequence along with its context. The antigen this receptor binds is unknown. No base quality information exists; no much larger clone differs at one position. TCR CDR3 regions were amplified from genomic DNA by multiplex PCR using the deep immunoSEQ assay. For each cell subset, the extracted genomic DNA was distributed evenly across all wells of several immunoSEQ 96-well plates, and each plate served as one replicate. For unsorted PBMC, roughly 0.3 ug of genomic DNA, equivalent to about 30,000 T cell genomes, went into each replicate PCR. Unsorted PBMC genomic DNA was sequenced across ten immunoSEQ deep assay plates. Purified libraries were measured with a Qubit 3.0 fluorometer, size-checked on a Bioanalyzer 2100, and measured again with the KAPA Library Quantification kit. Every immunoSEQ 96-well plate was sequenced on a dedicated single-read 150-cycle Illumina NextSeq 550 flow cell. In the paper's pipeline: The immunoSEQ output contained only junctional sequences without quality scores, so filtering could not match that applied to full-length reads. Sequences were annotated with PyIR, a Python wrapper for IgBLAST v1.9, using IMGT germline references to assign V/J genes and CDR3. Any read was removed if the V/J assignment was weak (E-value above 1e-6), the CDR3 was missing, or the read contained stop codons, out-of-frame junctions, or ambiguous translated residues. A V3J clonotype was defined by an identical inferred V gene, J gene, and CDR3 amino acid sequence. To compute the percentage overlap between repertoires, the number of shared unique clonotypes was divided by the size of the smaller repertoire. Repertoire richness was assessed with RTK rarefaction, the Chao1 estimator, and Recon v2.1 estimates of unobserved clonotypes. Imported from immuneACCESS, the table was reduced by TCRdb to in-frame sequences with V and J called. These copies leave out some clones; in studies compared against another copy, an unresolved V gene accounts for under half, and the cause of the remainder is not known. V and J calls and clone size follow that table, whereas D and trimming were derived from the DNA. This sample gives some 530,000 clones in total; approximately 80% of them show up just once. The biggest ten clones account for around 13% of the sample.

The data were taken from a study of shared clonotypes between healthy human individuals (TCRdb year 2020). In the study overall: The cohort comprised a couple of women and a few men aged 18 to 49 years. The study deeply sequenced blood TCR repertoires of about five healthy adults to estimate repertoire size and the extent of clonotype sharing between individuals. Different laboratories and diverse techniques were used to prepare libraries and sequence TCR repertoires, to increase sequencing depth and limit assay-specific biases. Leukapheresis yielded between about 0.9 and 10 billion PBMCs per donor. Summary of the overall study and its limitations: Pairwise subsampling led to the expectation that sequencing depth would affect the degree of clonotype sharing among donors. Sampling was limited to blood, and TCR repertoires in tissue likely differ from TCR repertoires in blood. Because the study included a small number of donors, the genetic and exposure-history diversity represented was limited.

The CDR3 has 17 amino acids, counting the end cysteine and phenylalanine. The sequence is cut down to CDR3 DNA, 51 bases in frame from base 1. The junction shows trimming of 0 bases on V and 3 bases on J, and the gene matches do not reach 6 bases of it. Based on the germline V gene, the CDR1 and CDR2 sequences are SGHAT and FQNNGV. Healthy HIV-negative adults with no recently reported acute infections or vaccinations were included as donors. Only Caucasian adults living in Nashville, Tennessee, USA were represented among the donors. For unsorted samples, 100 million or so PBMCs were counted, and genomic DNA was extracted using the QIAamp DNA Blood Mini kit. After blood collection by leukapheresis, PBMCs were isolated using Ficoll-Histopaque density gradient centrifugation and then cryopreserved in the vapor phase of liquid nitrogen.

The sequenced material came from PBMCs. The sequence derives from a woman in her 40s in good health. Some clones in this sample may be carry-over from other donors' samples. The rearrangement joined TRBV11-2 to TRBJ2-3; 10 of the junction bases match TRBD1. The CDR3: CASSLDPPGQGTDTQYF. The DNA reads TGTGCCAGCAGCTTAGACCCTCCGGGACAGGGGACAGATACGCAGTATTTT.